These 8 T cell receptor gamma chains originate from one sample sequenced in a study of Vδ1+ human thymocytes. Sequences come from RNA converted to cDNA by reverse transcription. Multiplex PCR used pooled V-gene forward primers and a constant-region reverse primer to amplify CDR3s. TCRdb reanalysed the multiplex PCR reads with CATT. This repertoire shows 30,000 to 45,000 gamma-chain clones, around 21% found once; its top ten account for 1.9%. Study conclusions and caveats: Thymic TRG and TRD repertoires appeared highly polyclonal.

The antigens these receptors bind are not known. The sequencing sample was made of Vdelta1+ gamma-delta thymocytes from the thymus. As for subset: FACS-sorted CD3+ TCRalphabeta- TCRVdelta1+ TCRVdelta2- thymocytes. These receptors were obtained from a girl under two years old who had congenital heart surgery.

This clone appeared a few times. The rearrangement uses TRGV9 and TRGJ1 or TRGJ2. CDR1 GITISATS and CDR2 ISYDGTV come from the germline V gene (reference sequence). The CDR3 loop spans 14 amino acids. The ends lost 3 bases at V and 0 bases at J; junction bases unmatched: 5. CDR3 protein: CALWEPANYYKKLF. The CDR3 nucleotides read TGTGCCTTGTGGGAGCCCGCGAATTATTATAAGAAACTCTTT.

This sequence joins TRGV2 and TRGJ1 or TRGJ2. V lost 1 base, J lost 6 bases, and 9 bases stayed unmatched. The germline V gene encodes CDR1 EGSNGY and CDR2 YDSYNSKV. The CDR3 sequence is 14 residues long. CDR3: CATWDGGGGYKKLF. In nucleotides, the CDR3 is TGTGCCACCTGGGACGGTGGGGGGGGTTATAAGAAACTCTTT.

The V and J genes are TRGV9 and TRGJ1 or TRGJ2. CDR1 GITISATS and CDR2 ISYDGTV come from the germline V gene (reference sequence). J was trimmed by 9 bases and V by 3 bases; bases with no gene match: 8. The CDR3 runs to 12 residues. This chain's CDR3 is CALWEKSLKKLF. CDR3 nucleotides: TGTGCCTTGTGGGAGAAGTCCCTTAAGAAACTCTTT.

This clone was detected only a few times. This sequence joins TRGV2 and TRGJP1. V lost 3 bases and J lost 1; bases outside the gene matches: 5. CDR3 length equals 15 residues. CDR1 is EGSNGY and CDR2 is YDSYNSKV in the germline V gene. CDR3 sequence (DNA): TGTGCCACCTGGGACCTTGGTACCACTGGTTGGTTCAAGATATTT. Amino acid sequence: CATWDLGTTGWFKIF.

The chain recombines TRGV8 with TRGJ1 or TRGJ2. The junction had 6 bases not matched to a gene; V was cut back by 5 bases and J by 2 bases. Germline V lookup: CDR1 VENAVY, CDR2 YDSYNSRV. There are 13 residues in the CDR3. The CDR3 DNA follows: TGTGCCACCTGGGGTGATCATTATTATAAGAAACTCTTT. Amino acids: CATWGDHYYKKLF.

There are a few counts of this clone. A much larger clone sits a single nucleotide away, making a read error possible. Other DNA sequences in the same sample also yield this CDR3. The chain recombines TRGV8 with TRGJ1 or TRGJ2. The CDR3 extends over 12 amino acids. After removal of 5 bases from V and 4 bases from J, the junction contained 5 bases not matched to a gene. Looked up from germline, CDR1 is VENAVY and CDR2 is YDSYNSRV. The CDR3 nucleotides are TGTGCCACCTGGGTTCGGTATTATAAGAAACTCTTT. Protein: CATWVRYYKKLF.

This clone was recorded a few times. Other nucleotide sequences in the sample specify the same CDR3. The chain links TRGV8 to TRGJ1 or TRGJ2. The germline V gene has CDR1 VENAVY and CDR2 YDSYNSRV. With V trimmed by 1 base and J by 5 bases, 2 bases remained unmatched. The CDR3 runs 12 residues. The CDR3, as DNA: TGTGCCACCTGGGATAGCCATTATAAGAAACTCTTT. Protein product: CATWDSHYKKLF.

There are a few counts of this clone. The chain couples TRGV4 to TRGJ1 or TRGJ2. The ends lost 4 bases at V and 9 bases at J; junction bases unmatched: 9. Germline CDR1 reads EGSTGY; CDR2 reads YDSYTSSV. There are 12 residues in the CDR3. The CDR3 loop is CATWEPPSKKLF. CDR3 bases: TGTGCCACCTGGGAGCCTCCTTCTAAGAAACTCTTT.